This is a list of T cell receptor beta chains from one sample in a study of blood T cell repertoires in COVID-19. Generated by immunoSEQ multiplex PCR, the TCRdb table keeps only in-frame clones and is missing some. The table shows roughly 150,000 clones, with more than 75% occurring only once. Specimen: peripheral blood. These receptors were obtained from a human donor with acute or convalescent COVID-19. The donor label of this sample is uncertain. CDR3s include the opening cysteine and the closing phenylalanine or tryptophan. The order of the fields is D gene, clone size, V gene, J gene, CDR3 protein, CDR3 DNA. A D gene is named only where the DNA matches it firmly. The size field is filled for only some rows; it gives once, few, many or a size class.

NA,few,TRBV19,TRBJ1-1,CASRIQPGSDTEAFF,TGTGCCAGCCGCATTCAACCGGGGTCAGATACTGAAGCTTTCTTT
NA,NA,TRBV19,TRBJ1-1,CASSMRQMNTEAFF,TGTGCCAGTAGTATGAGGCAGATGAACACTGAAGCTTTCTTT
TRBD1,NA,TRBV23-1,TRBJ1-6,CASTRDRGDNSPLHF,TGCGCCAGCACCCGGGACAGGGGGGATAATTCACCCCTCCACTTT
NA,NA,TRBV5-1,TRBJ2-5,CASSGGRVLETQYF,TGCGCCAGCAGCGGAGGGAGAGTTTTGGAGACCCAGTACTTC
TRBD1,NA,TRBV7-3,TRBJ2-5,CASSLRPTGEETQYF,TGTGCCAGCAGCTTACGTCCGACAGGGGAAGAGACCCAGTACTTC
NA,NA,TRBV30,TRBJ1-6,CAWSDQGLVHSPLHF,TGTGCCTGGAGTGACCAGGGCCTTGTTCATTCACCCCTCCACTTT
NA,NA,TRBV6-2/TRBV6-3,TRBJ1-1,CASSRRQERNTEAFF,TGTGCCAGCAGCCGGCGACAGGAGCGGAACACTGAAGCTTTCTTT
NA,once,TRBV19,TRBJ1-5,CASSEDMAQHF,TGTGCCAGTAGTGAGGATATGGCCCAGCATTTT
NA,NA,TRBV5-1,TRBJ1-1,CANLGQDGTEAFF,TGCGCCAACCTTGGGCAGGATGGAACTGAAGCTTTCTTT
NA,NA,TRBV10-3,TRBJ2-1,CAISPSLTGSDGTKMKQFF,TGTGCCATCAGTCCCTCCCTTACAGGGAGCGACGGTACAAAAATGAAGCAGTTCTTC
NA,NA,TRBV18,TRBJ1-3,CASSPGPGNTIYF,TGTGCCAGCTCACCAGGCCCTGGAAACACCATATATTTT
TRBD1,NA,TRBV2,TRBJ1-1,CASSLRGTGDTEAFF,TGTGCCAGCAGCCTCAGGGGGACAGGGGACACTGAAGCTTTCTTT
TRBD1,NA,TRBV6-4,TRBJ1-5,CASSPSGTDFQPQHF,TGTGCCAGCAGTCCATCCGGGACAGATTTTCAGCCCCAGCATTTT
TRBD2,NA,TRBV9,TRBJ2-3,CASSAQRGDTDTQYF,TGTGCCAGCAGCGCACAGCGGGGGGACACAGATACGCAGTATTTT
TRBD1,NA,TRBV5-1,TRBJ1-1,CASSGQGAGSNTEAFF,TGCGCCAGCAGCGGGCAGGGGGCGGGTTCGAACACTGAAGCTTTCTTT
NA,NA,TRBV25-1,TRBJ1-3,CASSPAGSSGNTIYF,TGTGCCAGCAGTCCGGCAGGGTCCTCTGGAAACACCATATATTTT
NA,NA,TRBV11-2,TRBJ1-1,CASSRRRTSTEAFF,TGTGCCAGCAGCCGTCGAAGGACTAGCACTGAAGCTTTCTTT
NA,NA,TRBV5-1,TRBJ1-1,CASSLQGSNTEAFF,TGCGCCAGCAGCTTGCAGGGGTCGAACACTGAAGCTTTCTTT
NA,few,TRBV7-3,TRBJ2-2,CASSPGSGTGELFF,TGTGCCAGCAGCCCCGGATCGGGCACCGGGGAGCTGTTTTTT
NA,NA,TRBV5-6,TRBJ2-6,CASSSTSGANVLTF,TGTGCCAGCAGTTCGACTTCTGGGGCCAACGTCCTGACTTTC
TRBD1,NA,TRBV6-4,TRBJ1-5,CASSDPGTGRQHF,TGTGCCAGCAGTGACCCCGGGACAGGGCGCCAGCATTTT
TRBD1,NA,TRBV30,TRBJ1-4,CAWSTRGLGEKLFF,TGTGCCTGGAGTACGAGGGGGCTTGGTGAAAAACTGTTTTTT
NA,once,TRBV13,TRBJ2-3,CASSGGGGTDTQYF,TGTGCCAGCAGCGGAGGCGGGGGCACAGATACGCAGTATTTT
NA,NA,TRBV7-9,TRBJ1-2,CASSLEADSRNGYTF,TGTGCCAGCAGCTTAGAGGCGGACTCTCGGAATGGCTACACCTTC
NA,NA,TRBV29-1,TRBJ1-1,CSVDSQGGATEAFF,TGCAGCGTTGACTCGCAGGGAGGGGCGACTGAAGCTTTCTTT
NA,NA,TRBV7-2,TRBJ2-3,CASSSTRADTQYF,TGTGCCAGCAGCTCCACCAGGGCAGATACGCAGTATTTT
NA,NA,TRBV27,TRBJ1-1,CASSFRGWDTEAFF,TGTGCCAGCAGTTTCCGGGGTTGGGACACTGAAGCTTTCTTT
NA,NA,TRBV7-2,TRBJ2-2,CASSLYSRDLTGELFF,TGTGCCAGCAGCTTATACAGTCGGGATCTAACCGGGGAGCTGTTTTTT
NA,NA,TRBV7-9,TRBJ2-3,CASSFPTPGTQYF,TGTGCCAGCAGCTTCCCGACCCCGGGTACGCAGTATTTT
TRBD1,NA,TRBV5-1,TRBJ1-1,CASSLALTGDRTEAFF,TGCGCCAGCAGCTTGGCCCTCACAGGGGATAGAACTGAAGCTTTCTTT
TRBD2,NA,TRBV20-1,TRBJ2-5,CSASLPGGRQTQYF,TGCAGTGCTAGTCTCCCGGGGGGGCGACAGACCCAGTACTTC
NA,NA,TRBV12-3/TRBV12-4,TRBJ2-1,CASSLENNEQFF,TGTGCCAGCAGTTTGGAGAACAATGAGCAGTTCTTC
TRBD1,NA,TRBV11-2,TRBJ1-2,CASSLNRGDYGYTF,TGTGCCAGCAGCTTAAACAGGGGTGACTATGGCTACACCTTC
TRBD2,NA,TRBV7-2,TRBJ2-5,CASSLGLAGGEETQYF,TGTGCCAGCAGCTTAGGACTAGCGGGGGGCGAGGAGACCCAGTACTTC
TRBD1,NA,TRBV4-1,TRBJ1-2,CASSQDRDRGNYGYTF,TGCGCCAGCAGCCAAGACCGGGACAGGGGAAACTATGGCTACACCTTC
NA,NA,TRBV3-1/TRBV3-2,TRBJ1-4,CASSLSGQLGATNEKLFF,TGTGCCAGCAGCCTAAGTGGACAACTGGGCGCAACTAATGAAAAACTGTTTTTT
TRBD1,NA,TRBV5-5,TRBJ1-5,CASSSGQGGNQPQHF,TGTGCCAGCAGCTCTGGACAGGGGGGGAATCAGCCCCAGCATTTT
TRBD1,NA,TRBV15,TRBJ1-1,CATSRGRGDSDTEAFF,TGTGCCACCAGCAGAGGCAGGGGGGACTCGGACACTGAAGCTTTCTTT
NA,once,TRBV5-4,TRBJ2-5,CASSLQDRKETQYF,TGTGCCAGCAGCTTGCAGGACAGAAAAGAGACCCAGTACTTC
NA,once,TRBV6-6,TRBJ2-5,CASSYPTQGQETQYF,TGTGCCAGCAGTTACCCTACCCAGGGCCAAGAGACCCAGTACTTC
NA,few,TRBV4-2,TRBJ1-2,CASSPGLEGYGYTF,TGTGCCAGCAGCCCTGGGCTGGAGGGCTATGGCTACACCTTC
NA,NA,TRBV30,TRBJ1-6,CAWSVGLWTAVYNSPLHF,TGTGCCTGGAGTGTCGGCTTGTGGACAGCGGTCTATAATTCACCCCTCCACTTT
NA,NA,TRBV10-3,TRBJ1-5,CAIKQDSPNQPQHF,TGTGCCATCAAACAGGACAGCCCCAATCAGCCCCAGCATTTT
NA,NA,TRBV5-1,TRBJ1-6,CASSRSSRDTERNSPLHF,TGCGCCAGCAGCCGATCGTCCCGGGACACGGAACGGAATTCACCCCTCCACTTT
TRBD2,NA,TRBV7-2,TRBJ2-3,CASSYYGGASVDTQYF,TGTGCCAGCAGCTACTACGGGGGGGCGTCGGTAGATACGCAGTATTTT
TRBD1,NA,TRBV12-3/TRBV12-4,TRBJ2-7,CASSPTGVEQYF,TGTGCCAGCAGTCCGACAGGGGTCGAGCAGTACTTC
NA,NA,TRBV30,TRBJ2-7,CAWSVGEYEQYF,TGTGCCTGGAGTGTAGGGGAATACGAGCAGTACTTC
TRBD2,NA,TRBV30,TRBJ2-1,CASTSGGVYEQFF,TGTGCCTCGACTAGCGGGGGGGTGTATGAGCAGTTCTTC
NA,NA,TRBV2,TRBJ2-1,CASSEDFYNEQFF,TGTGCCAGCAGTGAAGACTTCTACAATGAGCAGTTCTTC
NA,NA,TRBV4-1,TRBJ2-7,CASSQDRAGRIPYEQYF,TGCGCCAGCAGCCAAGATAGGGCAGGGCGTATCCCCTACGAGCAGTACTTC
NA,NA,TRBV23-1,TRBJ1-5,CASSQSREDWRLQGNQPQHF,TGCGCCAGCAGTCAATCGCGGGAGGATTGGAGGCTGCAGGGCAATCAGCCCCAGCATTTT
TRBD2,NA,TRBV4-3,TRBJ2-2,CASSRGLAGDSTGELFF,TGCGCCAGCAGCCGCGGACTAGCGGGGGACTCCACCGGGGAGCTGTTTTTT
TRBD1,NA,TRBV12-5,TRBJ2-3,CASALGQGRGDTQYF,TGTGCTAGTGCCCTCGGACAGGGACGAGGAGATACGCAGTATTTT
TRBD2,NA,TRBV6-5,TRBJ2-2,CASVSGSGGAGELFF,TGTGCCAGCGTTAGCGGTAGCGGGGGGGCCGGGGAGCTGTTTTTT
NA,NA,TRBV27,TRBJ1-5,CASRKAGVGSQPQHF,TGTGCCAGCAGGAAAGCAGGGGTCGGCAGTCAGCCCCAGCATTTT
NA,NA,TRBV10-3,TRBJ1-5,CAITPKSDQPQHF,TGTGCCATCACTCCCAAATCGGATCAGCCCCAGCATTTT
NA,NA,TRBV7-9,TRBJ2-1,CASSLQLAPNEQFF,TGTGCCAGCAGCTTACAACTAGCTCCCAATGAGCAGTTCTTC
NA,NA,TRBV7-2,TRBJ1-2,CASSLGDVTYPYGYTF,TGTGCCAGCAGCTTGGGAGACGTCACCTATCCCTATGGCTACACCTTC